These 19 T cell receptor beta chains came from one sample sequenced in a study of blood T cell repertoires in COVID-19. Clones were sequenced by immunoSEQ multiplex PCR, and TCRdb holds only the in-frame ones, with some missing. The sample lists approximately 380,000 clones; approximately 90% were seen once. The sequencing sample was made of PBMCs or T cells enriched from blood (not recorded which). All receptors derive from a young woman who had recovered from COVID-19.

The V call is TRBV2, the J call TRBJ2-7, with D maybe TRBD2 (5 bases). Trimming took off 4 bases at V and 4 bases at J, with 11 bases between the two ends. This CDR3 is built from 13 residues. Germline assignment: CDR1 SNHLY and CDR2 FYNNEI. The CDR3 DNA follows: TGTGCCAGCAGTGGAGGGCTCCAGTACGAGCAGTACTTC. It is translated as CASSGGLQYEQYF.

The chain recombines TRBV4-1 with TRBJ2-2; D is uncertain. CDR3 length equals 13 residues. Germline V gene sequence: CDR1 MGHRA, CDR2 YSYEKL. V was clipped by 6 bases and J by 4 bases, with 9 bases between them. Written as DNA, the CDR3 is TGCGCCAGCAGGCAAACAGCCACCGGGGAGCTGTTTTTT. Its translation: CASRQTATGELFF.

Notes on this clone: Different DNA sequences within this sample yield the same CDR3. The chain combines TRBV2 with TRBJ1-1, with 7 bases lining up with TRBD1. The CDR3 consists of 14 residues. J gave up 1 base and V 5 bases, and 4 bases lay outside the gene matches. CDR1 and CDR2 from the germline V gene are SNHLY and FYNNEI. CDR3 nucleotides: TGTGCCAGCAGTCCGCGGACAGGGAACACTGAAGCTTTCTTT. Its protein is CASSPRTGNTEAFF.

The chain joins TRBV5-1 to TRBJ1-3; D is possibly TRBD1 (5 bases). Germline V CDR1 and CDR2: SGHRS, YFSETQ. The CDR3 runs 16 residues. V dropped 4 bases and J dropped 0 bases, with 14 bases sitting between them. The CDR3 here is CASSRTSGNSGNTIYF. The CDR3, as DNA: TGCGCCAGCAGCCGAACGTCAGGGAACTCTGGAAACACCATATATTTT.

The CDR3 DNA reads as TGCGCCACAGCGACAGATTTAGCCGGCTACACCTTC. This translates into CATATDLAGYTF. The rearrangement links TRBV10-1 to TRBJ1-2; TRBD1 might be the D (5 bases). CDR1 WNHNN and CDR2 SYGVQD come from the germline V gene (reference sequence). The CDR3 covers 12 residues. V lost 10 bases and J lost 8, with 17 bases in between.

The J gene is TRBJ1-4, the V gene TRBV30; perhaps TRBD1 as D (6 bases). Trimming pared 0 bases from V and 7 bases from J, leaving 15 bases between. This CDR3 spans 15 amino acids. Looked up from germline, CDR1 is GTSNPN and CDR2 is SVGIG (reference sequence). The CDR3 loop is CAWSVRRGPGEKLFF. The CDR3 DNA reads TGTGCCTGGAGTGTACGGCGGGGGCCAGGTGAAAAACTGTTTTTT.

V and J are TRBV6-2 or TRBV6-3 and TRBJ1-5, with D unclear. CDR3 length equals 12 residues. V shed 3 bases and J shed 4 bases, with 4 bases lying between them. From germline, CDR1 is MNHEY and CDR2 SVGEGT. CDR3 DNA sequence: TGTGCCAGCAGTTATCGGAATCAGCCCCAGCATTTT. The encoded protein is CASSYRNQPQHF.

The V gene is TRBV28, the J gene TRBJ2-5; D perhaps matches TRBD1 (6 bases). V lost 8 bases and J lost 5, with 15 bases in between. Per germline, CDR1 MDHEN and CDR2 SYDVKM. The CDR3 extends over 13 amino acids. For the CDR3, the DNA is TGTGCCAGCCGCTGGGGGACAAAGGAGACCCAGTACTTC. Amino acids: CASRWGTKETQYF.

The chain is built from TRBV7-2 and TRBJ2-1; TRBD2 agrees at 12 bases. The junction had 4 bases not matched to a gene; V was cut back by 4 bases and J by 6 bases. Germline CDR1 SGHTA, CDR2 FQGNSA. CDR3 size: 15 residues. This CDR3 is CASSSLAGGSNEQFF. DNA of the CDR3: TGTGCCAGCAGCTCACTAGCGGGGGGCAGCAATGAGCAGTTCTTC.

This chain connects TRBV9 to TRBJ1-2; D unresolved. The CDR3 runs to 15 residues. The ends were cut back, 2 bases at V and 1 base at J, with 12 bases in the middle. Per germline, CDR1 SGDLS and CDR2 YYNGEE. CDR3 loop: CASSVVAGDNYGYTF. CDR3 nucleotide sequence: TGTGCCAGCAGCGTTGTGGCCGGAGATAACTATGGCTACACCTTC.

This clone occurred many times. V usage is TRBV4-1 and J usage is TRBJ2-5; D perhaps matches TRBD1 (5 bases). There are 14 residues in the CDR3. The V and J ends lost 4 bases and 1 base respectively, with 10 bases between them. In germline, CDR1 is MGHRA, CDR2 YSYEKL. The DNA of the CDR3 is TGCGCCAGCAGCCTGACAGCCACCCAAGAGACCCAGTACTTC. This codes for CASSLTATQETQYF.

This chain connects TRBV4-2 to TRBJ2-3; D remains ambiguous. The ends were cut back, 0 bases at V and 4 bases at J, with 8 bases in the middle. Germline V CDR1 and CDR2: LGHNA, YNFKEQ. The CDR3 is 14 residues long. The DNA for the CDR3 is TGTGCCAGCAGCCAAGATCAACTCTCAGATACGCAGTATTTT. Its protein is CASSQDQLSDTQYF.

The V gene is TRBV28, the J gene TRBJ1-2; D call uncertain. The CDR3 loop spans 16 amino acids. Trimming pared 4 bases from V and 4 bases from J, leaving 19 bases between. CDR1 MDHEN and CDR2 SYDVKM come from the germline V gene. CDR3 DNA: TGTGCCAGCAGTTCAAACTTAAAACCCCGACTCTATGGCTACACCTTC. Amino acid sequence: CASSSNLKPRLYGYTF.

The V gene is TRBV3-1 (or the pseudogene TRBV3-2), the J gene TRBJ1-1, with 9 bases identical to TRBD1. The germline V gene has CDR1 LGHDT and CDR2 YNNKEL (reference sequence). The CDR3 runs to 14 residues. The junction had 5 bases not matched to a gene; V was cut back by 5 bases and J by 4 bases. CDR3 loop: CASSGDRVGTEAFF. The CDR3 DNA sequence: TGTGCCAGCAGCGGGGACAGGGTGGGCACTGAAGCTTTCTTT.

V is TRBV4-1 and J is TRBJ2-5, with 8 bases fitting TRBD1. The germline V gene has CDR1 MGHRA and CDR2 YSYEKL. The CDR3 is made up of 15 amino acids. With 0 bases clipped from V and 5 bases from J, the junction kept 5 bases outside the gene matches. The CDR3 region is CASSQETTGGETQYF. Written as DNA, the CDR3 is TGCGCCAGCAGCCAAGAAACAACAGGGGGGGAGACCCAGTACTTC.

The table lists this clone with a count of one. The CDR3: CAWGGRGHQPQHF. CDR3 nucleotide sequence: TGTGCCTGGGGGGGCAGGGGTCATCAGCCCCAGCATTTT. The J gene is TRBJ1-5, the V gene TRBV30; tentatively, D is TRBD1 (6 bases). V shed 5 bases and J shed 5 bases, with 13 bases lying between them. This CDR3 contains 13 residues. Per the germline V gene, CDR1 is GTSNPN and CDR2 is SVGIG (reference sequence).

The chain joins TRBV7-3 to TRBJ1-4, with 7 bases that match TRBD1. The CDR3 has 15 residues. V gave up 4 bases and J gave up 8 bases; unmatched junction bases: 10. Germline loops: CDR1 SGHTA, CDR2 FQGTGA. CDR3 bases: TGTGCCAGCAGCTCGAGGACAGGCGTCTACGAAAAACTGTTTTTT. This sequence encodes CASSSRTGVYEKLFF.

The V gene is TRBV13, the J gene TRBJ1-3; 9 bases agree with TRBD1. The CDR3 consists of 15 residues. The J segment lost 4 bases and the V segment lost 5 bases, leaving 6 bases of the junction unmatched. Germline V CDR1 and CDR2: PRHDT, FYEKMQ (reference sequence). Here the CDR3 DNA reads TGTGCCAGCAGCGAAACAGGGGGCTCAGGAAACACCATATATTTT. Translation gives CASSETGGSGNTIYF.

This chain joins TRBV4-2 and TRBJ1-1; D ambiguous. From germline, CDR1 is LGHNA and CDR2 YNFKEQ. Trimming removed 0 bases from V and 6 bases from J, with 8 bases in between. The CDR3 is made up of 13 amino acids. Written as DNA, the CDR3 is TGTGCCAGCAGCCAAGAACCCGGTTCTGAAGCTTTCTTT. It codes for CASSQEPGSEAFF.